Shown below are 22 T cell receptor beta chains from a single sample sequenced in a study of identical twins (dated by TCRdb to 2016 to 2018). The library relied on 5' RACE. TCRdb lists the instrument as Illumina HiSeq 2000. TCRdb reanalyzed the raw reads on its own, using fastp at Q25 for trimming and MiXCR for clone calling, and kept in-frame beta chains. Identical CDR3 protein sequences are pooled into one entry, listed with their most common genes and DNA. The sample data list 400,000 to 550,000 distinct CDR3 sequences, and approximately 24% of these were observed just once. 2.9% of the sample is held by the ten biggest clonotypes. A further study also used this sample, focusing on T cells expressing NK-cell markers.

The sequencing sample was made of CD4+ T cells sorted from blood. These TCRs come from a young woman in good health.

A few counts support this clonotype. The chain links TRBV11-2 to TRBJ1-1; D might be TRBD1 (6 bases). V was shortened by 1 base and J by 6 bases, with 15 bases between the two germline ends. Germline V gene lookup returns CDR1 SGHAT and CDR2 FQNNGV. CDR3 length: 15 residues. The CDR3: CASSLVSGVFPEAFF. The DNA of the CDR3 is TGTGCCAGCAGCTTAGTTTCAGGGGTATTTCCTGAAGCTTTCTTT.

The genes are TRBV20-1 and TRBJ2-7, with 9 bases fitting TRBD2. Germline CDR1 and CDR2: DFQATT and SNEGSKA (reference sequence). The CDR3 runs to 14 residues. V was clipped by 6 bases and J by 0 bases; unmatched bases: 6. CDR3 sequence (DNA): TGCAGTGCGAGCGGTAGCGGGAGCTCCTACGAGCAGTACTTC. Translating it yields CSASGSGSSYEQYF.

CDR3 DNA sequence: TGCAGTGCAAGCCCTCGCGGGTCCCATCAGCCCCAGCATTTT. Its translation is CSASPRGSHQPQHF. The rearrangement joins TRBV20-1 to TRBJ1-5; D uncertain. With 6 bases removed from V and 5 bases from J, the gap between germline ends came to 17 bases. CDR1 and CDR2 from the germline V gene are DFQATT and SNEGSKA (reference sequence). This CDR3 region has 14 residues.

The chain links TRBV5-1 to TRBJ2-2; D unclear. The CDR3 is made up of 15 amino acids. Germline-derived CDR1 and CDR2 are SGHRS and YFSETQ. Trimming removed 1 base from V and 4 bases from J, with 11 bases in between. The CDR3: CASSLWQVSTGELFF. CDR3 DNA: TGCGCCAGCAGCTTGTGGCAGGTCAGCACCGGGGAGCTGTTTTTT.

This chain links TRBV7-3 with TRBJ2-3; a weak D match, TRBD2 (5 bases). V was cut by 5 bases and J by 1 base, with 13 bases left in between. The CDR3 spans 15 residues. CDR1 and CDR2 from the germline V gene are SGHTA and FQGTGA. In DNA, the CDR3 is TGTGCCAGCAGCATGGTAGGGAGTCGCACAGATACGCAGTATTTT. Protein: CASSMVGSRTDTQYF.

This chain uses TRBV7-2 with TRBJ1-2; no definite D call. The ends were cut back, 3 bases at V and 4 bases at J, with 6 bases in the middle. The CDR3 is 12 amino acids. Germline V gene sequence: CDR1 SGHTA, CDR2 FQGNSA. CDR3 coding DNA: TGTGCCAGCAGCTTCATGGTCTATGGCTACACCTTC. Translating gives CASSFMVYGYTF.

The genes are TRBV20-1 and TRBJ1-5; possible D gene TRBD1, 6 bases. The CDR3 length is 13 residues. Germline CDR1 reads DFQATT; CDR2 reads SNEGSKA (reference sequence). Trimming cost V 3 bases and J 6 bases, with 12 bases left between them. The CDR3 region is CSASPRGSQPQHF. The DNA for the CDR3 is TGCAGTGCTAGCCCCAGGGGCAGTCAGCCCCAGCATTTT.

The V gene is TRBV12-3 or TRBV12-4, the J gene TRBJ2-5, with D perhaps matching TRBD2 (6 bases). This CDR3 region has 13 residues. Trimming stripped 6 bases from V and 14 bases from J, with 22 bases between. The CDR3 DNA follows: TGTGCCAGCAGACGGGAACTGAGAGACGCGGGATACTTC. It codes for CASRRELRDAGYF.

The table lists this clonotype with many counts. The V call is TRBV9, the J call TRBJ2-1; 8 bases are a match to TRBD2. The CDR3 is made up of 14 amino acids. Trimming took 1 base from V and 5 from J; bases not matched to a gene: 2. Germline V CDR1 and CDR2: SGDLS, YYNGEE. CDR3 nucleotides: TGTGCCAGCAGCGTACTAGCGGGTGACAATGAGCAGTTCTTC. Protein product: CASSVLAGDNEQFF.

V is TRBV9 and J is TRBJ2-3; D call uncertain. The CDR3 length is 13 residues. V shed 0 bases and J shed 4 bases, with 6 bases lying between them. Germline V gene data show CDR1 as SGDLS and CDR2 as YYNGEE. CDR3 protein: CASSVGTSDTQYF. The CDR3 DNA follows: TGTGCCAGCAGCGTAGGAACGTCAGATACGCAGTATTTT.

A few counts support this clonotype. The CDR3 sequence is CASRPSGADTQYF. CDR3 in DNA: TGTGCCAGCCGCCCTAGCGGGGCGGATACGCAGTATTTT. This chain links TRBV12-3 or TRBV12-4 with TRBJ2-3; TRBD2 matches at 9 bases. The CDR3 is 13 amino acids. Germline trimming cut 8 bases from V and 6 bases from J; bases unmatched to any gene: 6.

This chain links TRBV24-1 with TRBJ2-2; 7 bases line up with TRBD1. Unmatched junction bases numbered 4, after V lost 0 bases and J lost 1 base. From germline, CDR1 is KGHDR and CDR2 SFDVKD. The CDR3 runs 17 residues. The CDR3 sequence: CATSDLSWDRNTGELFF. Written as DNA, the CDR3 is TGTGCCACCAGTGATTTGTCTTGGGACAGGAACACCGGGGAGCTGTTTTTT.

This clonotype was recorded at least ten times. The V and J genes are TRBV20-1 and TRBJ1-5, with unresolved D. V lost 0 bases and J lost 6, with 12 bases in between. The CDR3 spans 14 residues. Germline V lookup: CDR1 DFQATT, CDR2 SNEGSKA (reference sequence). The CDR3 region has the DNA TGCAGTGCTAGAGACGATCGGGGTAGTCAGCCCCAGCATTTT. As protein: CSARDDRGSQPQHF.

Only a few counts were recorded for this clonotype. The chain combines TRBV4-3 with TRBJ2-1; 12 bases match TRBD2. CDR1 LGHNA and CDR2 YSLEER come from the germline V gene. This CDR3 region has 16 residues. Trimming at V came to 1 base and at J to 4 bases, leaving 2 bases not matched to a gene. The CDR3 DNA reads as TGCGCCAGCAGCCAAGTGGGACTAGCGGGTTACAATGAGCAGTTCTTC. It specifies CASSQVGLAGYNEQFF.

The V and J genes are TRBV11-3 and TRBJ2-6; D not resolved. The CDR3 is made up of 16 amino acids. With 2 bases removed from V and 0 bases from J, the gap between germline ends came to 8 bases. Germline lookup yields CDR1 SGHNT and CDR2 YENEEA. CDR3: CASSLPEHSGANVLTF. DNA of the CDR3: TGTGCCAGCAGCTTACCCGAACACTCTGGGGCCAACGTCCTGACTTTC. Using reference TRBV11-3 and TRBJ2-6 for the parts outside the CDR3, the full variable domain is EAGVVQSPRYKIIEKKQPVAFWCNPISGHNTLYWYLQNLGQGPELLIRYENEEAVDDSQLPKDRFSAERLKGVDSTLKIQPAELGDSAVYLCASSLPEHSGANVLTFGAGSRLTVL.

This clonotype has only a few counts. V gene TRBV3-1 combines with J gene TRBJ2-7; D possibly corresponds to TRBD1 (6 bases). Germline CDR1 is LGHDT and CDR2 is YNNKEL (reference sequence). Trimming stripped 4 bases from V and 0 bases from J, with 10 bases between. CDR3 length equals 14 residues. The CDR3 here is CASSLGQHSYEQYF. The CDR3 nucleotides are TGTGCCAGCAGCCTAGGACAGCACTCCTACGAGCAGTACTTC.

This clonotype occurred once. J is TRBJ2-1 and V is TRBV6-2 or TRBV6-3; a weak D match, TRBD2 (5 bases). Trimming left V 2 bases short and J 7 bases short, with 27 bases between. The CDR3 is 19 amino acids. Germline CDR1 is MNHEY and CDR2 is SVGEGT. CDR3 nucleotides: TGTGCCAGCAGTTACCCTTATTTAGATCTCGACGGGATTGTGAATGAGCAGTTCTTC. Its translation is CASSYPYLDLDGIVNEQFF.

The rearrangement uses TRBV6-5 and TRBJ2-1, with TRBD1 matching over 7 bases. This CDR3 is built from 15 residues. Per germline, CDR1 MNHEY and CDR2 SVGAGI. The junction had 5 bases not matched to a gene; V was cut back by 2 bases and J by 4 bases. The chain's CDR3 is CASSYGGQLYNEQFF. CDR3 nucleotide sequence: TGTGCCAGCAGTTACGGGGGACAGCTTTACAATGAGCAGTTCTTC.

This clonotype was counted between two and nine times. The chain couples TRBV5-1 to TRBJ2-1, with D possibly being TRBD2 (6 bases). Trimming removed 1 base at V and 6 bases at J, with 14 bases between. This CDR3 has 15 amino acids. Per germline, CDR1 SGHRS and CDR2 YFSETQ. The CDR3 spells CASSLQRGAANEQFF. In DNA, the CDR3 is TGCGCCAGCAGCTTGCAGCGCGGGGCGGCCAATGAGCAGTTCTTC.

This clonotype came up a few times. The chain links TRBV3-1 to TRBJ2-7, with D perhaps TRBD1 (5 bases). The CDR3 length is 15 residues. Germline CDR1 LGHDT, CDR2 YNNKEL (reference sequence). Trimming pared 1 base from V and 4 bases from J, leaving 14 bases between. CDR3: CASSQGIQGVYEQYF. As DNA, the CDR3 is TGTGCCAGCAGCCAAGGGATCCAAGGGGTTTACGAGCAGTACTTC.

The J gene is TRBJ2-7, the V gene TRBV4-3; D unclear. This CDR3 has 16 residues. Germline lookup yields CDR1 LGHNA and CDR2 YSLEER. With 0 bases removed from V and 0 bases from J, the gap between germline ends came to 12 bases. The CDR3 nucleotides read TGCGCCAGCAGCCAAGATTTTGACTCCACCTCCTACGAGCAGTACTTC. It codes for CASSQDFDSTSYEQYF.

The V and J genes are TRBV5-5 and TRBJ2-3; D is unresolved. Germline V gene data show CDR1 as SGHKS and CDR2 as YYEKEE (reference sequence). With 4 bases removed from V and 0 bases from J, the gap between germline ends came to 15 bases. The CDR3 has 16 amino acids. The CDR3 DNA sequence: TGTGCCAGCAGCGCACGGACGGAGCCTAGCACAGATACGCAGTATTTT. This translates into CASSARTEPSTDTQYF.